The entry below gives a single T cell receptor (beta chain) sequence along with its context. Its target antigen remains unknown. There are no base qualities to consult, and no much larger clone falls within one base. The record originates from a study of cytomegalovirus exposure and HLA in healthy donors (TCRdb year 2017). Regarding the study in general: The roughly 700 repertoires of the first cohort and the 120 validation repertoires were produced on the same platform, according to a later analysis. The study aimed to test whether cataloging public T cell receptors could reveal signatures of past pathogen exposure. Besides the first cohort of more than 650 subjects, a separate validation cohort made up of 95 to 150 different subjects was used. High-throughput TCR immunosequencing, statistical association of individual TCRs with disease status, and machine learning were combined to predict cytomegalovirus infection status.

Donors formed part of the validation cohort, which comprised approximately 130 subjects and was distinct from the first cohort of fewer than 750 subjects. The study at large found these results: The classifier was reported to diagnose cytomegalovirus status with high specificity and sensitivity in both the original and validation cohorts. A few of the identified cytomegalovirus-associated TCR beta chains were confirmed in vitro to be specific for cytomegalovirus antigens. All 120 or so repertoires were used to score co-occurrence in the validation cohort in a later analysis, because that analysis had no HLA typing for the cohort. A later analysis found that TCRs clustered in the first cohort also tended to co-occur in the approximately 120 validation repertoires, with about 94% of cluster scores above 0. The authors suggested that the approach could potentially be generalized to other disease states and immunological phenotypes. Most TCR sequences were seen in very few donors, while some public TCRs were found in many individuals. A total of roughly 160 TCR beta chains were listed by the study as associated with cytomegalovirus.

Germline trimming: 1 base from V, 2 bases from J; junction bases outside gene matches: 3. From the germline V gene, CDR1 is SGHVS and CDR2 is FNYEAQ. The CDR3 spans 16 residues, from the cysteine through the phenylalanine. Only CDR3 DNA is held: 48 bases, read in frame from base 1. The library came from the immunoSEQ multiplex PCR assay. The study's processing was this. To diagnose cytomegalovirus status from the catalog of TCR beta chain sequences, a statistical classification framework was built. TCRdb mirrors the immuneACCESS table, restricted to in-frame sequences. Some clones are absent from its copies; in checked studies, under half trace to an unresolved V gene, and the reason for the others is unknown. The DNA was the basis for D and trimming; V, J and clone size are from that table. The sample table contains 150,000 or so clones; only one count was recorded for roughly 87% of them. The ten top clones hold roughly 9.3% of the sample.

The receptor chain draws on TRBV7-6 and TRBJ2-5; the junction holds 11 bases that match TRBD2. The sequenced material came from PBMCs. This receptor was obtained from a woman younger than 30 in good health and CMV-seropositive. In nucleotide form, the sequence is TGTGCCAGCAGCTTAGTAGCGGGGGGGGCTCAAGAGACCCAGTACTTC. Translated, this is CASSLVAGGAQETQYF. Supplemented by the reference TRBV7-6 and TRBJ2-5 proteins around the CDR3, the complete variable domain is GAGVSQSPRYKVTKRGQDVALRCDPISGHVSLYWYRQALGQGPEFLTYFNYEAQQDKSGLPNDRFSAERPEGSISTLTIQRTEQRDSAMYRCASSLVAGGAQETQYFGPGTRLLVL.